Listed below are T cell receptor beta chains from one sample, sequenced in a study of blood T cells in healthy people across ages. TCRdb passed the 5' RACE reads through MiXCR, listing each CDR3 protein once. Of some 850,000 distinct CDR3 sequences listed, around 25% are singletons. These same records also appear under a second study, on T cells of mothers and their children.

What was sequenced was blood. These receptors originate from a boy aged 5-17 years in good health. Each CDR3 is given with its conserved first and last residue. A D gene is named only where the DNA matches it firmly. Size is omitted from some rows. Given values are once, few, many or a class for expanded clones.

>15|-|TRBV5-1|many|TRBJ2-5
CASSLAGEYQETQYF
TGCGCCAGCAGCTTGGCCGGAGAGTACCAAGAGACCCAGTACTTC
>13|-|TRBV6-1|once|TRBJ1-1
CASGLAANTEAFF
TGTGCCAGCGGGCTCGCGGCGAACACTGAAGCTTTCTTT
>16|-|TRBV3-1|-|TRBJ1-2
CASSQGGWAFAYGYTF
TGTGCCAGCAGCCAAGGGGGCTGGGCGTTCGCCTATGGCTACACCTTC
>15|TRBD1|TRBV27|-|TRBJ1-2
CASSPRAWDRVGYTF
TGTGCCAGCAGCCCTCGGGCGTGGGACAGGGTAGGCTACACCTTC
>12|-|TRBV20-1|once|TRBJ2-5
CSVWATGETQYF
TGCAGTGTTTGGGCCACGGGGGAGACCCAGTACTTC
>15|TRBD1|TRBV5-1|-|TRBJ1-2
CASSFRQGWYYGYTF
TGCGCCAGCAGCTTCCGACAGGGATGGTACTATGGCTACACCTTC
>15|-|TRBV7-2|-|TRBJ2-1
CASRERAAPLNEQFF
TGTGCCAGCAGAGAACGGGCCGCCCCTCTAAATGAGCAGTTCTTC
>14|-|TRBV5-5|-|TRBJ1-4
CASSFRTDNEKLFF
TGTGCCAGCAGCTTCCGAACTGATAATGAAAAACTGTTTTTT
>12|TRBD1|TRBV20-1|-|TRBJ2-5
CSASTGSLSQYF
TGCAGTGCCTCGACAGGGAGCTTGTCCCAGTACTTC
>15|-|TRBV2|few|TRBJ2-5
CASRFQQGLGETQYF
TGTGCCAGCAGATTCCAACAGGGCCTCGGAGAGACCCAGTACTTC
>23|TRBD2|TRBV4-1|-|TRBJ2-5
CASSQDAAGGEGLAPAGQETQYF
TGCGCCAGCAGCCAAGATGCCGCAGGGGGCGAGGGACTAGCGCCCGCCGGGCAAGAGACCCAGTACTTC
>12|TRBD1|TRBV7-9|-|TRBJ2-7
CASSIQGWEQYF
TGTGCCAGCAGCATACAGGGGTGGGAGCAGTACTTC
>15|-|TRBV12-3/TRBV12-4|-|TRBJ1-3
CASSLGPGAGNTIYF
TGTGCCAGCAGTTTAGGCCCGGGGGCTGGAAACACCATATATTTT
>13|TRBD2|TRBV29-1|-|TRBJ2-7
CSVGLAGSYEQYF
TGCAGCGTTGGGCTAGCGGGGTCCTACGAGCAGTACTTC
>12|-|TRBV20-1|few|TRBJ2-7
CSGASGSYEQYF
TGCAGTGGGGCCAGCGGCTCCTACGAGCAGTACTTC
>15|-|TRBV7-9|many|TRBJ2-1
CASSLRASISDEQFF
TGTGCCAGCAGCTTAAGGGCTAGTATTAGCGATGAGCAGTTCTTC
>13|-|TRBV3-1|-|TRBJ2-7
CASSQRLSYEQYF
TGTGCCAGCAGCCAACGGCTATCCTACGAGCAGTACTTC
>15|TRBD2|TRBV12-3/TRBV12-4|few|TRBJ2-5
CASSPSSSGGETQYF
TGTGCCAGCAGCCCGTCCTCTAGCGGCGGGGAGACCCAGTACTTC
>16|TRBD1|TRBV7-6|few|TRBJ1-2
CASSPGQGAIAHGYTF
TGTGCCAGCAGCCCGGGACAGGGGGCAATAGCACATGGCTACACCTTC
>14|-|TRBV12-3/TRBV12-4|few|TRBJ1-5
CASSFRYSNQPQHF
TGTGCCAGCAGTTTTAGGTATAGCAATCAGCCCCAGCATTTT
>16|-|TRBV20-1|-|TRBJ2-1
CSAKGGRESSYNEQFF
TGCAGTGCTAAAGGGGGTCGAGAATCATCCTACAATGAGCAGTTCTTC
>15|-|TRBV12-3/TRBV12-4|-|TRBJ2-2
CASRPIWGLAGELFF
TGTGCCAGCAGACCTATTTGGGGGCTCGCCGGGGAGCTGTTTTTT
>16|-|TRBV4-1|few|TRBJ2-3
CASSQARAFRADTRYF
TGCGCCAGCAGCCAAGCCCGGGCATTTAGGGCAGATACGCGGTATTTT
>17|-|TRBV29-1|few|TRBJ1-3
CSAGGGSSPTWGNTIYF
TGCAGCGCCGGGGGGGGTTCCTCACCAACCTGGGGAAACACCATATATTTT
>15|-|TRBV9|-|TRBJ2-5
CASSVGRGQQETQYF
TGTGCCAGCAGCGTAGGGAGGGGCCAGCAAGAGACCCAGTACTTC
>16|TRBD2|TRBV5-1|-|TRBJ2-1
CASSSDVSGDYNEQFF
TGCGCCAGCAGCTCGGACGTTAGCGGGGACTACAATGAGCAGTTCTTC